Below are 13 T cell receptor beta chains sequenced from a single sample in a study of T cells in Graves' hyperthyroidism and ophthalmopathy (dated by TCRdb to between 2018 and 2021). Libraries were prepared through multiplex PCR. Sequenced using an Illumina HiSeq 2000. Amplification of TCR beta CDR3 regions was carried out from RNA transcripts. The first round of RT-PCR for the TCR CDR3 was performed with the HTBI primer set and the Qiagen OneStep RT-PCR kit. The raw public data were reprocessed by TCRdb itself: fastp quality trimming at Q25, MiXCR clonotype calling, in-frame beta chains only. Each entry merges the rows of one CDR3 protein and shows their most common DNA and genes. The sample records 700,000 or so distinct CDR3 sequences, about 15% of which are singletons. Approximately 8% of the sample rests with the top ten. Sequencing was carried out using blood. The source is a man between 18 and 35 years old with Graves' hyperthyroidism.

V usage is TRBV19 and J usage is TRBJ1-5; D is undetermined. This CDR3 comprises 14 residues. V was pared by 10 bases and J by 1 base, with 14 bases between. The V gene's germline CDR1 is LNHDA and CDR2 SQIVND (reference sequence). In DNA form, the CDR3 reads TGTGCCACCGGAGTCGGGGTCAGCAATCAGCCCCAGCATTTT. The encoded protein is CATGVGVSNQPQHF.

This clonotype was picked up many times. The genes are TRBV28 and TRBJ2-3; TRBD2 matches at 8 bases. The V segment lost 7 bases and the J segment 3 bases; nucleotides outside the gene matches: 12. The CDR3 runs 16 residues. CDR1 is MDHEN and CDR2 is SYDVKM in the germline V gene. The CDR3 reads CASTQGGLGGTDTQYF. The CDR3, as DNA: TGTGCCAGCACTCAAGGGGGACTAGGGGGGACAGATACGCAGTATTTT.

This clonotype was detected many times. CDR3 sequence reads: CASSHTSGRGTQYF. Here the CDR3 DNA reads TGTGCCAGCAGTCATACTAGCGGGAGAGGGACCCAGTACTTC. The chain links TRBV6-1 to TRBJ2-5; TRBD2 matches 11 bases. Trimming removed 5 bases from V and 7 bases from J; junction bases left unmatched: 6. The CDR3 spans 14 residues. The germline gives CDR1 MNHNS, CDR2 SASEGT.

The chain has TRBV6-5 and TRBJ2-4, with D maybe TRBD2 (5 bases). The ends were cut back, 0 bases at V and 7 bases at J, with 13 bases in the middle. This CDR3 comprises 15 residues. CDR1 is MNHEY and CDR2 is SVGAGI in the germline V gene. The CDR3 sequence: CASSYSAPTGNIQYF. In DNA, the CDR3 is TGTGCCAGCAGTTACTCAGCTCCTACGGGGAACATTCAGTACTTC.

This clonotype was picked up many times. This chain links TRBV6-1 with TRBJ2-7, with 8 bases matching TRBD1. The CDR3 spans 14 residues. With V trimmed by 6 bases and J by 1 base, 5 bases remained unmatched. Germline V gene data show CDR1 as MNHNS and CDR2 as SASEGT. The CDR3 DNA reads TGTGCCAGCAGGGGGACAGGTCGGTCCTACGAGCAGTACTTC. This translates into CASRGTGRSYEQYF.

In its sample, this clonotype was seen many times. The chain has TRBV2 and TRBJ2-3, with 12 nucleotides matching TRBD2. V gave up 4 bases and J gave up 6 bases; unmatched junction bases: 8. CDR1 and CDR2 (germline): SNHLY, FYNNEI. The CDR3 sequence is 16 residues long. CDR3 nucleotide sequence: TGTGCCAGCAGTGGGGTGACTAGCGGGGGACAGGATACGCAGTATTTT. Translated, it gives CASSGVTSGGQDTQYF. Based on the CDR3 plus reference TRBV2 and TRBJ2-3, the full variable domain is EPEVTQTPSHQVTQMGQEVILRCVPISNHLYFYWYRQILGQKVEFLVSFYNNEISEKSEIFDDQFSVERPDGSNFTLKIRSTKLEDSAMYFCASSGVTSGGQDTQYFGPGTRLTVL.

A few counts support this clonotype. This rearrangement joins TRBV4-3 to TRBJ2-2; D may correspond to TRBD1 or TRBD2 (5 bases each). This CDR3 spans 13 amino acids. From germline, CDR1 is LGHNA and CDR2 YSLEER. Trimming cost V 3 bases and J 7 bases, with 9 bases left between them. DNA for the CDR3: TGCGCCAGCAGCCAGGGGGACGTCGGGGAGCTGTTTTTT. The encoded protein is CASSQGDVGELFF.

The table lists this clonotype with a few counts. The chain has TRBV19 and TRBJ1-5; no clear D gene. This CDR3 has 14 residues. Trimming removed 7 bases from V and 5 bases from J, with 15 bases in between. Germline CDR1 reads LNHDA; CDR2 reads SQIVND (reference sequence). The CDR3 bases are TGTGCCAGTACCAACCCAGCCACGGATCAGCCCCAGCATTTT. Its protein product is CASTNPATDQPQHF.

Many counts were recorded for this clonotype. J is TRBJ1-2 and V is TRBV11-2; no firm D call. CDR1 SGHAT and CDR2 FQNNGV come from the germline V gene. V was cut by 1 base and J by 5 bases, with 14 bases left in between. The CDR3 has 15 amino acids. Here the CDR3 reads CASSLGAMTYYGYTF. In DNA, the CDR3 is TGTGCCAGCAGCTTAGGGGCCATGACCTATTATGGCTACACCTTC.

The sample holds many counts of this clonotype. The chain uses TRBV20-1 and TRBJ2-3, with TRBD2 matching 9 bases. This CDR3 spans 16 amino acids. The trim removed 0 bases at V and 6 bases at J, leaving 10 bases unmatched. Germline V gene sequence: CDR1 DFQATT, CDR2 SNEGSKA (reference sequence). As DNA, the CDR3 is TGCAGTGCTAGAGATACCAAGCGGGAGGTGTTGGATACGCAGTATTTT. The encoded protein is CSARDTKREVLDTQYF.

This clonotype has just a few counts. The CDR3 loop reads CSVVPGKGTDTQYF. CDR3 sequence (DNA): TGCAGCGTTGTCCCCGGGAAGGGCACAGATACGCAGTATTTT. J is TRBJ2-3 and V is TRBV29-1; a weak D match, TRBD2 (5 bases). CDR1 SQVTM and CDR2 ANQGSEA come from the germline V gene. V was cut by 4 bases and J by 1 base, with 12 bases left in between. This CDR3 is built from 14 residues.

Comments on this clonotype: This may be a read error: a much more frequent sequence differs by one nucleotide. The CDR3 sequence: CASSPPDRSYNEQLF. The CDR3 DNA reads TGTGCCAGCAGTCCCCCGGATAGGTCTTACAATGAGCAGCTCTTC. The V gene is TRBV2, the J gene TRBJ2-1, with D uncertain. The CDR3 runs 15 residues. Germline assignment: CDR1 SNHLY and CDR2 FYNNEI.

This clonotype was detected only a few times. The chain's CDR3 is CSAQTSGRAESYNEQFF. The CDR3 DNA reads TGCAGTGCTCAGACTAGCGGGAGGGCCGAGTCCTACAATGAGCAGTTCTTC. This chain links TRBV20-1 with TRBJ2-1; TRBD2 agrees at 14 bases. J was trimmed by 1 base and V by 5 bases; bases with no gene match: 7. Germline CDR1 reads DFQATT; CDR2 reads SNEGSKA (reference sequence). This CDR3 is 17 amino acids long.